The source of this T cell receptor beta chain is a study of T cells after yellow fever vaccination. Regarding the study as a whole: It was a small share of clonotypes that appeared in both CD4 and CD8 compartments.

V was pared by 7 bases and J by 5 bases, with 16 bases between. Per the germline V gene, CDR1 is DFQATT and CDR2 is SNEGSKA (reference sequence). The CDR3 consists of 13 residues. TCRdb reanalysed the 5' RACE reads using MiXCR and keeps one entry per CDR3 protein. Among approximately 300,000 distinct CDR3 sequences listed, roughly 10% were seen once. This clonotype was counted a few times. Its antigen is unknown. This receptor was taken from a man aged 18 to 30 who received the YFV17D yellow fever vaccine. This sequence joins TRBV20-1 and TRBJ2-3; tentative D call: TRBD1 (7 bases). Sequencing used CD4+ T cells sorted from PBMCs, obtained 45 days after the yellow fever booster vaccination. The CDR3 coding sequence is TGCAGTGGGGCCAGGGGGGCAAAAGATACGCAGTATTTT. As protein: CSGARGAKDTQYF.